The 16 T cell receptor beta chains presented below share a single source sample, sequenced in a study of vaccination effects on CD4 cells after COVID-19 (dated by TCRdb to about 2022). Libraries were made using the immunoSEQ multiplex PCR assay. This is the immuneACCESS table as TCRdb keeps it, with only in-frame sequences that have V and J called. A part of the clones is gone; compared with another copy, unresolved V genes explain less than half, and the rest is unexplained. For this sample there are tens of thousands of clones; around 74% appear just once. The ten largest make up about 2% of the sample. No cognate antigen is known for these TCRs. After around 11 days of culture, CD4+ T cells were isolated with the EasySep CD4+ T cell isolation kit. Two doses of either the BNT162b2 or the mRNA-1273 mRNA SARS-CoV-2 vaccine were administered to participants. Material: CD4+ T cells from PBMCs cultured without peptide, obtained after COVID-19 vaccination. The source is a human donor who received a COVID-19 vaccine.

The chain joins TRBV9 to TRBJ2-3; TRBD1 matches 8 bases. Germline CDR1 and CDR2: SGDLS and YYNGEE. The CDR3 is made up of 16 amino acids. V trimming: 3 bases; J trimming: 2 bases; junction bases outside the gene matches: 8. This CDR3 reads CASSGTRQGYTDTQYF. The CDR3 nucleotides are TGTGCCAGCAGCGGTACCAGACAGGGGTACACAGATACGCAGTATTTT.

This clone has a handful of counts. V gene TRBV5-1 combines with J gene TRBJ2-3, with D possibly matching TRBD2 (6 bases). Germline V gene data show CDR1 as SGHRS and CDR2 as YFSETQ. This CDR3 region has 16 residues. Trimming pared 3 bases from V and 3 bases from J, leaving 17 bases between. CDR3: CASSSTAGVATDTQYF. DNA of the CDR3: TGCGCCAGCAGCTCCACAGCGGGCGTGGCGACAGATACGCAGTATTTT.

This chain uses TRBV18 with TRBJ1-1; D uncertain. The germline V gene encodes CDR1 KGHSH and CDR2 LQKENI. V was clipped by 6 bases and J by 3 bases, with 20 bases between them. The CDR3 has 16 residues. The CDR3 bases are TGTGCCAGCTCGCCTCTGAGAGGAGGAAGGGACACTGAAGCTTTCTTT. It encodes CASSPLRGGRDTEAFF.

This chain joins TRBV5-1 and TRBJ1-5, with D possibly matching TRBD1 (5 bases). The CDR3 contains 13 residues. Germline assignment: CDR1 SGHRS and CDR2 YFSETQ. Trimming left V 4 bases short and J 1 base short, with 6 bases between. The CDR3 bases are TGCGCCAGCAGCCGGGACAGCAATCAGCCCCAGCATTTT. This sequence encodes CASSRDSNQPQHF.

The V gene is TRBV7-2, the J gene TRBJ1-4, with 7 bases matching TRBD1. Germline loops: CDR1 SGHTA, CDR2 FQGNSA. This CDR3 region has 15 residues. The V gene end was trimmed by 1 base and the J gene end by 7 bases; junction bases not matched to a gene: 6. CDR3 DNA: TGTGCCAGCAGCTTAGATAAGGGGGCGGCTGAAAAACTGTTTTTT. This sequence encodes CASSLDKGAAEKLFF.

This clone was counted a single time. The chain links TRBV2 to TRBJ1-1; D not certain. Trimming cost V 3 bases and J 5 bases, with 16 bases left between them. This CDR3 has 15 residues. Germline V gene sequence: CDR1 SNHLY, CDR2 FYNNEI. CDR3 sequence reads: CASSDAGPMRTEAFF. DNA of the CDR3: TGTGCCAGCAGTGACGCCGGGCCAATGAGGACTGAAGCTTTCTTT. Based on the CDR3 plus reference TRBV2 and TRBJ1-1, the full variable domain is EPEVTQTPSHQVTQMGQEVILRCVPISNHLYFYWYRQILGQKVEFLVSFYNNEISEKSEIFDDQFSVERPDGSNFTLKIRSTKLEDSAMYFCASSDAGPMRTEAFFGQGTRLTVV.

The chain employs TRBV6-5 and TRBJ1-2; 7 bases are shared with TRBD1. Trimming took 5 bases from V and 5 from J; bases not matched to a gene: 11. Per the germline V gene, CDR1 is MNHEY and CDR2 is SVGAGI. This CDR3 region has 15 residues. The CDR3 DNA is TGTGCCAGCAGTCTCCCCCCGACAGGGACTTATGGCTACACCTTC. It specifies CASSLPPTGTYGYTF.

The chain links TRBV5-4 to TRBJ1-2; no clear D. Between the trimmed V and J ends, which lost 2 bases and 0 bases, there was a span of 11 bases. The CDR3 sequence is 15 residues long. The V gene's germline CDR1 is SGHNT and CDR2 YYREEE (reference sequence). As DNA, the CDR3 is TGTGCCAGCAGCTTCGGTGAGGGCACTAACTATGGCTACACCTTC. Translating gives CASSFGEGTNYGYTF.

This clone showed up just a few times. V gene TRBV6-6 combines with J gene TRBJ2-2; D remains ambiguous. The CDR3 is made up of 12 amino acids. Between the trimmed V and J ends, which lost 4 bases and 8 bases, there was a span of 8 bases. Germline values: CDR1 MNHNY, CDR2 SVGAGI (reference sequence). The CDR3 DNA is TGTGCCAGCAGTTTCTGGGCTGGGGAGCTGTTTTTT. Protein sequence: CASSFWAGELFF.

The chain joins TRBV5-4 to TRBJ2-3; 10 bases map to TRBD2. The germline V gene has CDR1 SGHNT and CDR2 YYREEE (reference sequence). With 2 bases clipped from V and 3 bases from J, the junction kept 6 bases outside the gene matches. This CDR3 comprises 16 residues. The CDR3 region has the DNA TGTGCCAGCAGCTTACTAGCGGGGAGTGGTACAGATACGCAGTATTTT. Translating gives CASSLLAGSGTDTQYF.

This clone was found once. This chain links TRBV6-5 with TRBJ1-6; D may be TRBD1 (5 bases). V was cut by 5 bases and J by 10 bases, with 18 bases left in between. Looked up from germline, CDR1 is MNHEY and CDR2 is SVGAGI. The CDR3 has 15 amino acids. The CDR3 DNA reads TGTGCCAGCAGTACCCCCCGGGGGGGGATCTCACCCCTCCACTTT. Translation gives CASSTPRGGISPLHF.

The V call is TRBV14, the J call TRBJ2-5; D unclear. The ends were cut back, 1 base at V and 9 bases at J, with 12 bases in the middle. There are 13 residues in the CDR3. Germline CDR1 SGHDN, CDR2 FVKESK. Here the CDR3 reads CASSQGSIGAQYF. CDR3 sequence (DNA): TGTGCCAGCAGCCAAGGCTCCATTGGGGCCCAGTACTTC.

The V gene is TRBV18, the J gene TRBJ1-2; D is ambiguous. Trimming left V 4 bases short and J 2 bases short, with 11 bases between. The CDR3 totals 14 residues. Germline CDR1 is KGHSH and CDR2 is LQKENI. CDR3 sequence (DNA): TGTGCCAGCTCACGGGAGCAGGAGAACTATGGCTACACCTTC. The encoded protein is CASSREQENYGYTF.

The V and J genes are TRBV6-5 and TRBJ2-7; D is possibly TRBD2 (6 bases). The CDR3 spans 13 residues. Germline CDR1 and CDR2: MNHEY and SVGAGI. V lost 11 bases, J lost 7 bases, and 21 bases lay in between. For the CDR3, the DNA is TGTGCCTCCTCGGAGGGCAGGGTCGGGGAGCAGTACGTC. Protein: CASSEGRVGEQYV.

Here the CDR3 reads CATGEGGARDTQYF. As DNA, the CDR3 is TGTGCCACGGGAGAGGGGGGGGCCCGGGATACGCAGTATTTT. V and J are TRBV24-1 and TRBJ2-3; D possibly corresponds to TRBD2 (7 bases). V was pared by 10 bases and J by 6 bases, with 19 bases between. CDR3 length: 14 amino acids. Germline-derived CDR1 and CDR2 are KGHDR and SFDVKD.

The rearrangement uses TRBV6-6 and TRBJ2-4; 10 positions match TRBD2. V dropped 8 bases and J dropped 9; count of bases not matched to a gene: 13. The CDR3 contains 15 residues. Germline V gene sequence: CDR1 MNHNY, CDR2 SVGAGI (reference sequence). CDR3 region: CASQSQGTSEVIQYF. Written as DNA, the CDR3 is TGTGCCAGCCAATCACAAGGGACTAGCGAGGTCATTCAGTACTTC.